This TCR beta chain stems from a study of shared clonotypes between healthy human individuals. Across the study: Three men and a couple of women, aged 18 to 49, were donors.

The table came from immunoSEQ multiplex PCR; TCRdb's copy has only in-frame clones and leaves some out. The table has roughly 1,500,000 clones, approximately 98.5% seen once. HIV-negative, healthy adults without recent acute infections or vaccinations were the donors. Germline CDR1 MNHEY, CDR2 SMNVEV (reference sequence). The CDR3 runs to 15 residues. V lost 5 bases and J lost 2; bases outside the gene matches: 9. The sample comprised naive CD4+ T cells sorted from blood. Subset of the sample: CD45RA+ positively selected. The clonotype originates from a young man in good health. The chain is built from TRBV27 and TRBJ2-7; 7 bases are shared with TRBD2. CDR3 in DNA: TGTGCCAGCAGTCGAGGACTAGGGAACGCCTACGAGCAGTACTTC. Protein sequence: CASSRGLGNAYEQYF.